Included here is one T cell receptor beta chain sequence, with context. What it recognizes is unknown. The data stem from a study of Graves' ophthalmopathy and Graves' hyperthyroidism. Background on the study: Hyperthyroidism was classified as stable if no ophthalmopathy occurred within 18 months of follow-up.

RNA transcripts were the source from which TCR beta CDR3 regions were amplified. First-round RT-PCR used HTBI primers; second-round multiplex PCR followed. TCRdb processed the multiplex PCR reads anew with MiXCR; each CDR3 protein has one entry. The table has over a million distinct CDR3 sequences, 35% to 40% seen once. Between the trimmed V and J ends, which lost 4 bases and 0 bases, there was a span of 9 bases. Germline loops: CDR1 SEHNR, CDR2 FQNEAQ (reference sequence). The CDR3 contains 14 residues. Study-level results: The model achieved around 67% sensitivity and 72% to 85% specificity for ophthalmopathy progression. Blood also harbored most expanded thyroid clonotypes above 0.001 frequency.

Hyperthyroidism in these 18- to 65-year-old patients was newly diagnosed, lasting under 2 months. The rearrangement links TRBV7-9 to TRBJ1-2, with D uncertain. The receptor comes from an adult man with Graves' hyperthyroidism. Source material: peripheral blood or thyroid tissue (not recorded which). In DNA form, the CDR3 reads TGTGCCAGCAGCTCTGGGCGAGCTAACTATGGCTACACCTTC. Translated: CASSSGRANYGYTF. Full variable domain (outside the CDR3, taken from reference TRBV7-9 and TRBJ1-2): DTGVSQNPRHKITKRGQNVTFRCDPISEHNRLYWYRQTLGQGPEFLTYFQNEAQLEKSRLLSDRFSAERPKGSFSTLEIQRTEQGDSAMYLCASSSGRANYGYTFGSGTRLTVV.